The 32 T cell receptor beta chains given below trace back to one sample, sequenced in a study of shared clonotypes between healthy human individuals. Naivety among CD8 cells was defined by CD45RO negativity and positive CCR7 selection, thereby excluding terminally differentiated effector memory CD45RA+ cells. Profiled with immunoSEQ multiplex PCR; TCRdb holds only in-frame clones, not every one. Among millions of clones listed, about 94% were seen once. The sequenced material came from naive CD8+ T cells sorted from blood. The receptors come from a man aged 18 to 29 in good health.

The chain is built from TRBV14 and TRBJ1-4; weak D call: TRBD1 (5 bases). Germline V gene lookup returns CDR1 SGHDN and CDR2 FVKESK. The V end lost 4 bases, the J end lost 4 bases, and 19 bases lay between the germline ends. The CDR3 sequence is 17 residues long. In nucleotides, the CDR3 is TGTGCCAGCAGCCCCGACGTGGGGGAGGGAAATAATGAAAAACTGTTTTTT. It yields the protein CASSPDVGEGNNEKLFF.

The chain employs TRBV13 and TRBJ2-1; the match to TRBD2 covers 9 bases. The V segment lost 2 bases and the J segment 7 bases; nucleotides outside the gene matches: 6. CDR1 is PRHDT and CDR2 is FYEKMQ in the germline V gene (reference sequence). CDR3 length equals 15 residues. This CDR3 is CASSLRLAGWNEQFF. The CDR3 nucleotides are TGTGCCAGCAGCTTAAGGCTAGCGGGGTGGAATGAGCAGTTCTTC. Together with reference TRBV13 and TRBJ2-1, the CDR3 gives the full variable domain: AAGVIQSPRHLIKEKRETATLKCYPIPRHDTVYWYQQGPGQDPQFLISFYEKMQSDKGSIPDRFSAQQFSDYHSELNMSSLELGDSALYFCASSLRLAGWNEQFFGPGTRLTVL.

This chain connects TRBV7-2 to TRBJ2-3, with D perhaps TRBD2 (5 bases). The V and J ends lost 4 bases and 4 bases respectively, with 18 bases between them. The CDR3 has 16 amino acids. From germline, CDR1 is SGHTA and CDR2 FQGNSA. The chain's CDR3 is CASSSPTTQEADTQYF. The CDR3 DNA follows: TGTGCCAGCAGCTCCCCTACTACCCAGGAGGCAGATACGCAGTATTTT. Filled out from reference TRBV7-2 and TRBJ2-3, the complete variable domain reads GAGVSQSPSNKVTEKGKDVELRCDPISGHTALYWYRQSLGQGLEFLIYFQGNSAPDKSGLPSDRFSAERTGGSVSTLTIQRTQQEDSAVYLCASSSPTTQEADTQYFGPGTRLTVL.

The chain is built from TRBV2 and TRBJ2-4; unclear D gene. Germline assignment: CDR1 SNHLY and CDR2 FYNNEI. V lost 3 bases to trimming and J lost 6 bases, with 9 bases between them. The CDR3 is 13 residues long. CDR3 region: CASSELSRNIQYF. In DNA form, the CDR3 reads TGTGCCAGCAGTGAGCTCTCTAGAAACATTCAGTACTTC.

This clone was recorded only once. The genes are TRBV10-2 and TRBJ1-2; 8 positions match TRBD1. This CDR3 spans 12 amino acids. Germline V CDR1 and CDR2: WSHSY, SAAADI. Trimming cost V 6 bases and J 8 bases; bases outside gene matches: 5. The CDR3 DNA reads TGCGCCAGCAGGCCCGGACAGGGAGGCTACACCTTC. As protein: CASRPGQGGYTF.

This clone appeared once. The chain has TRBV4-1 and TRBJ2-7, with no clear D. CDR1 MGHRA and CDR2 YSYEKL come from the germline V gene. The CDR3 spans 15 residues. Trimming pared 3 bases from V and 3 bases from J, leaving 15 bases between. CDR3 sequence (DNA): TGCGCCAGCAGCCAGTTACGAGGACCCCGCTACGAGCAGTACTTC. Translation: CASSQLRGPRYEQYF.

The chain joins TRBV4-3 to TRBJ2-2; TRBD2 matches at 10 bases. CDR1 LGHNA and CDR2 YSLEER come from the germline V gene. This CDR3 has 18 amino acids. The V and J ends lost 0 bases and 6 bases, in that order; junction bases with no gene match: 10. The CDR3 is CASSQDRSGRESAGELFF. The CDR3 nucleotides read TGCGCCAGCAGCCAAGACAGGAGCGGGAGGGAGAGTGCCGGGGAGCTGTTTTTT.

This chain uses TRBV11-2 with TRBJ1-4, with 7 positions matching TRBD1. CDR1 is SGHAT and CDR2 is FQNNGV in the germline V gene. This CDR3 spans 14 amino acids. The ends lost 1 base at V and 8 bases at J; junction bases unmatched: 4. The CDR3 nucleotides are TGTGCCAGCAGCTTAGCACAGGGGCTGGAAAAACTGTTTTTT. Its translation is CASSLAQGLEKLFF.

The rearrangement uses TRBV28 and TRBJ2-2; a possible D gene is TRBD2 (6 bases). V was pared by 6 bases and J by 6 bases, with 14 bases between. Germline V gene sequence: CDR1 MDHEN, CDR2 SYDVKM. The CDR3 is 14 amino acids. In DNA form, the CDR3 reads TGTGCCAGCAGATGGGAGGAGTTCGCCGGGGAGCTGTTTTTT. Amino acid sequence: CASRWEEFAGELFF.

The CDR3 sequence: CASSPWGGGYNEQFF. CDR3 sequence (DNA): TGTGCCAGCTCCCCATGGGGGGGCGGATACAATGAGCAGTTCTTC. This chain uses TRBV7-9 with TRBJ2-1; possibly TRBD2 for D (7 bases). Trimming shortened V by 8 bases and J by 4 bases, and 18 bases separated the two germline ends. This CDR3 is 15 amino acids long. Germline CDR1 is SEHNR and CDR2 is FQNEAQ (reference sequence). Drawing the rest from reference TRBV7-9 and TRBJ2-1, the complete variable domain is DTGVSQNPRHKITKRGQNVTFRCDPISEHNRLYWYRQTLGQGPEFLTYFQNEAQLEKSRLLSDRFSAERPKGSFSTLEIQRTEQGDSAMYLCASSPWGGGYNEQFFGPGTRLTVL.

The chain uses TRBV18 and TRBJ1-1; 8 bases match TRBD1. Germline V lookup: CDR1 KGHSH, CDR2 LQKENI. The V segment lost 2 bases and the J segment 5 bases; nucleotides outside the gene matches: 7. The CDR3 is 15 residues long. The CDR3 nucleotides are TGTGCCAGCTCACCATCTTCGGACAGGGTGACTGAAGCTTTCTTT. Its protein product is CASSPSSDRVTEAFF. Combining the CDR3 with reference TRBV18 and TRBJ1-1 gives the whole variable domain NAGVMQNPRHLVRRRGQEARLRCSPMKGHSHVYWYRQLPEEGLKFMVYLQKENIIDESGMPKERFSAEFPKEGPSILRIQQVVRGDSAAYFCASSPSSDRVTEAFFGQGTRLTVV.

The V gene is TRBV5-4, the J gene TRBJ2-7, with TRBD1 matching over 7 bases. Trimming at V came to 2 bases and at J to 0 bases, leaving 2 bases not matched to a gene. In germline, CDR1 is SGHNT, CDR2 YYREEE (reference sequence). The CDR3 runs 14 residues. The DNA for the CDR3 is TGTGCCAGCAGCTTTGACAGGGACTCCTACGAGCAGTACTTC. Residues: CASSFDRDSYEQYF.

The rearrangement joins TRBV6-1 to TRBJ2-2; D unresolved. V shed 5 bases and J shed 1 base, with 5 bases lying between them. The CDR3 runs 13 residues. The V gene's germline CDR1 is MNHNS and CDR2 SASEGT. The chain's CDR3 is CASSLWNTGELFF. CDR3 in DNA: TGTGCCAGCAGTCTCTGGAACACCGGGGAGCTGTTTTTT.

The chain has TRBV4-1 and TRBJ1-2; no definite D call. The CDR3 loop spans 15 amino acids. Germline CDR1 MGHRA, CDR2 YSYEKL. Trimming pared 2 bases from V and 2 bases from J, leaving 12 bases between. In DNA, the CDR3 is TGCGCCAGCAGCCAACAGCAGCCGGGGAACTATGGCTACACCTTC. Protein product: CASSQQQPGNYGYTF.

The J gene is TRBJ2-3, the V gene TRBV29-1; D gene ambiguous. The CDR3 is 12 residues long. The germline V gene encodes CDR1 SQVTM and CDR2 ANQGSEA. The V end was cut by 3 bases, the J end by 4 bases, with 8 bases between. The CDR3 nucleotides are TGCAGCGTTGACGGTATCCCAGATACGCAGTATTTT. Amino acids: CSVDGIPDTQYF.

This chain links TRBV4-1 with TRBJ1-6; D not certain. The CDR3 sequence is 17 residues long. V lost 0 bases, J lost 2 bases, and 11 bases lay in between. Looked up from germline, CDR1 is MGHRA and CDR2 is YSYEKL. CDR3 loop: CASSQDVSGPYNSPLHF. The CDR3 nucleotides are TGCGCCAGCAGCCAAGATGTATCCGGGCCCTATAATTCACCCCTCCACTTT.

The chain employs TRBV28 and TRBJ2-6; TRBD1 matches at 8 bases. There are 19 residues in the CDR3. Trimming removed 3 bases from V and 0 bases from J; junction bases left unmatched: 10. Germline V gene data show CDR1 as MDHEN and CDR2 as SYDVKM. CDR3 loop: CASSFQPGQAVSGANVLTF. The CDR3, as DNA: TGTGCCAGCAGTTTCCAACCGGGACAGGCGGTCTCTGGGGCCAACGTCCTGACTTTC.

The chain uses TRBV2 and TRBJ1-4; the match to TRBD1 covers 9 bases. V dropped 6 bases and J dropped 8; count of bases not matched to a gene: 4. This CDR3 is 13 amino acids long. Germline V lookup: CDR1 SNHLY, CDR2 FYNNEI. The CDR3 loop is CASRDRGKEKLFF. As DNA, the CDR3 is TGTGCCAGCAGGGACAGGGGAAAGGAAAAACTGTTTTTT. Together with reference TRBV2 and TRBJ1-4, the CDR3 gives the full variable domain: EPEVTQTPSHQVTQMGQEVILRCVPISNHLYFYWYRQILGQKVEFLVSFYNNEISEKSEIFDDQFSVERPDGSNFTLKIRSTKLEDSAMYFCASRDRGKEKLFFGSGTQLSVL.

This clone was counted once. The CDR3 bases are TGTGCCAGCAGTGAAAGCGAGGACAGCCCCTACGAGCAGTACTTC. It is translated as CASSESEDSPYEQYF. The genes are TRBV6-1 and TRBJ2-7, with a weak D call TRBD1 (6 bases). Trimming took off 2 bases at V and 2 bases at J, with 13 bases between the two ends. This CDR3 is 15 amino acids long. Germline V lookup: CDR1 MNHNS, CDR2 SASEGT.

The CDR3 nucleotides read TGTGCCAGCAGCGTAGGTACCGCGATTAGCCCTTACTCTGGGGCCAACGTCCTGACTTTC. It translates to CASSVGTAISPYSGANVLTF. The J gene is TRBJ2-6, the V gene TRBV9; D unclear. Trimming removed 0 bases at V and 0 bases at J, with 19 bases between. Germline V gene sequence: CDR1 SGDLS, CDR2 YYNGEE. The CDR3 covers 20 residues.

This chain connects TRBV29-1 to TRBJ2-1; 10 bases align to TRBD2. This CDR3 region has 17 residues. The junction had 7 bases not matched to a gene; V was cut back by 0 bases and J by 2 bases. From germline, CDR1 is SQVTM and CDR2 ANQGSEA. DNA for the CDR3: TGCAGCGTTGAAGACTGGCCTAGCGGGGGTACCTACAATGAGCAGTTCTTC. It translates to CSVEDWPSGGTYNEQFF.

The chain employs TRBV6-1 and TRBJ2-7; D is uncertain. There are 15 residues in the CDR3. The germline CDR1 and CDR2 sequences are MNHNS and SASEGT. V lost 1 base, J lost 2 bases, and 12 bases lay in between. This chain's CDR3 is CASSEGLWPTYEQYF. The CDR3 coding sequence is TGTGCCAGCAGTGAAGGTCTGTGGCCAACCTACGAGCAGTACTTC.

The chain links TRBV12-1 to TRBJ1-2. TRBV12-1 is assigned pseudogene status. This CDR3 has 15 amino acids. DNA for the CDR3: TGTGCCAGCAGCTTTGAACCCGGGAGCCTTTATGGCTACACCTTC. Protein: CASSFEPGSLYGYTF.

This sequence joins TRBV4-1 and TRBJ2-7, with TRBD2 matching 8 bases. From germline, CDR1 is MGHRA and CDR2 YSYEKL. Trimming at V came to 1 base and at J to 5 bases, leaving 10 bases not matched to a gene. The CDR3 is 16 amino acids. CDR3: CASSQVQGLATNEQYF. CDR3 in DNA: TGCGCCAGCAGCCAAGTGCAAGGACTAGCCACGAACGAGCAGTACTTC.

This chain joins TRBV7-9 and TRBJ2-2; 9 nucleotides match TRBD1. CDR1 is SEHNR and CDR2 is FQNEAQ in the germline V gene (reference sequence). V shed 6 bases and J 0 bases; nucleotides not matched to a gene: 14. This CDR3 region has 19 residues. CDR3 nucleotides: TGTGCCAGCAGTGGAAGGACAGGGGTAGGGATCCCGAACACCGGGGAGCTGTTTTTT. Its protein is CASSGRTGVGIPNTGELFF.

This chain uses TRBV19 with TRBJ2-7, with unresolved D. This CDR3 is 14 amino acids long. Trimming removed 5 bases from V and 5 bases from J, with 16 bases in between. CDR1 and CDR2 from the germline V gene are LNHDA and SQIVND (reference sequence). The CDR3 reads CASSSRALSDEQYF. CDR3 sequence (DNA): TGTGCCAGTAGTTCGAGAGCATTGTCCGACGAGCAGTACTTC.

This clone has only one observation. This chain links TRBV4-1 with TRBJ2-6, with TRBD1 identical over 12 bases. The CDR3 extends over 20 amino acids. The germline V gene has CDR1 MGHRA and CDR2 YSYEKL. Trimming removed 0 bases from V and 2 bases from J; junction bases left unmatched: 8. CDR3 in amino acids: CASSQDRGTGGQAGANVLTF. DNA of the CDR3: TGCGCCAGCAGCCAAGATCGAGGGACAGGGGGCCAGGCTGGGGCCAACGTCCTGACTTTC.

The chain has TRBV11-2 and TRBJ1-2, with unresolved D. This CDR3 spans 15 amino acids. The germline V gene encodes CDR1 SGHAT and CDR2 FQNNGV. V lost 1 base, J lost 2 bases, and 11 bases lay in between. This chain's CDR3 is CASSLGVLGNYGYTF. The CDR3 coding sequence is TGTGCCAGCAGCTTAGGGGTTCTCGGAAACTATGGCTACACCTTC.

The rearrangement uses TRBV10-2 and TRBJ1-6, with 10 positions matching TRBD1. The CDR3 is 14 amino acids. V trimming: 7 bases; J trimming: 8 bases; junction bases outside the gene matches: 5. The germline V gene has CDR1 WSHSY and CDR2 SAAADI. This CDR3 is CASNDRGHYSPLHF. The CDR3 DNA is TGCGCCAGCAACGACAGGGGGCATTATTCACCCCTCCACTTT.

CDR3 DNA: TGCGCCAGCAGTCAATCTCGGCAGGGGTCCTCCGGCTACACCTTC. This translates into CASSQSRQGSSGYTF. The rearrangement joins TRBV23-1 to TRBJ1-2, with TRBD1 as a possible D gene (6 bases). TRBV23-1 is an ORF, with its function uncertain. V dropped 0 bases and J dropped 8 bases, with 16 bases sitting between them. CDR3 length: 15 amino acids.

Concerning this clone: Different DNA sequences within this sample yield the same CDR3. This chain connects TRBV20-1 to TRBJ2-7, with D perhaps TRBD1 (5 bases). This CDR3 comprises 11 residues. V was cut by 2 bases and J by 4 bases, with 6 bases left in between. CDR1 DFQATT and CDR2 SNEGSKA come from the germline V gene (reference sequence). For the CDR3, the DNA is TGCAGTGCTAGACAGGGTTACGAGCAGTACTTC. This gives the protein CSARQGYEQYF.

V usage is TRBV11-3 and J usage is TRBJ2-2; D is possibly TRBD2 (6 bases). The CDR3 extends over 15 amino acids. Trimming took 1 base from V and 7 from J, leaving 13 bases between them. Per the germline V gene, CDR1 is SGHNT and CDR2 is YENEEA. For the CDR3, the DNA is TGTGCCAGCAGCTTAGGGACTACGGGCCACGGGGAGCTGTTTTTT. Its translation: CASSLGTTGHGELFF. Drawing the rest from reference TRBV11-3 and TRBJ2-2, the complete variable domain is EAGVVQSPRYKIIEKKQPVAFWCNPISGHNTLYWYLQNLGQGPELLIRYENEEAVDDSQLPKDRFSAERLKGVDSTLKIQPAELGDSAVYLCASSLGTTGHGELFFGEGSRLTVL.